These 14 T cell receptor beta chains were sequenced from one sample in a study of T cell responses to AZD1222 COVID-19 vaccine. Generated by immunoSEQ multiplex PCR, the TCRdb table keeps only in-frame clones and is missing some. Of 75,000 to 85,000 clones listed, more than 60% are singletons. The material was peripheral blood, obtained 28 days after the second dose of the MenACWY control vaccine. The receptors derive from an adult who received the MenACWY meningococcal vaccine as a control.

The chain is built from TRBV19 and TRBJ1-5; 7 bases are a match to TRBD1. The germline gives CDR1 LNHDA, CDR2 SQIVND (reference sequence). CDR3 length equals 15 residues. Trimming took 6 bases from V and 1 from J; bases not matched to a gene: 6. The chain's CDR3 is CASSEGGGSNQPQHF. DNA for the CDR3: TGTGCCAGTAGCGAAGGGGGCGGGAGCAATCAGCCCCAGCATTTT.

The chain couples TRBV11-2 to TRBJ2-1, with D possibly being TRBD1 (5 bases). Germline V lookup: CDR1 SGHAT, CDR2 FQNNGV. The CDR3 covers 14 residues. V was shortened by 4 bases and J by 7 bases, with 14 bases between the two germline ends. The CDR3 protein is CASSSLTGTNEQFF. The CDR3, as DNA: TGTGCCAGCAGCTCATTAACAGGTACTAATGAGCAGTTCTTC.

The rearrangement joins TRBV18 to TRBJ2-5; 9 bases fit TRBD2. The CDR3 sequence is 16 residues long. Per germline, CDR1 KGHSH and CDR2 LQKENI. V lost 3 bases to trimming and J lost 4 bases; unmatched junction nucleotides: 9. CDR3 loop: CASSPGLASNRETQYF. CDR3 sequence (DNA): TGTGCCAGCTCACCCGGACTAGCGTCGAATAGAGAGACCCAGTACTTC.

CDR3 region: CSVANLNTGELFF. The CDR3 nucleotides read TGCAGCGTTGCAAATCTGAACACCGGGGAGCTGTTTTTT. The J gene is TRBJ2-2, the V gene TRBV29-1; D uncertain. Germline CDR1 is SQVTM and CDR2 is ANQGSEA. V lost 4 bases, J lost 1 base, and 7 bases lay in between. CDR3 size: 13 residues.

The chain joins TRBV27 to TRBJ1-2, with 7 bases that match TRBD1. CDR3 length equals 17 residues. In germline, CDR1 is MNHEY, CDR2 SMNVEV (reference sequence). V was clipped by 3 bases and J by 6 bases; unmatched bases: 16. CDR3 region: CASSFVPPDTQGDGYTF. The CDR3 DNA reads TGTGCCAGCAGTTTCGTACCTCCGGACACCCAGGGGGATGGCTACACCTTC.

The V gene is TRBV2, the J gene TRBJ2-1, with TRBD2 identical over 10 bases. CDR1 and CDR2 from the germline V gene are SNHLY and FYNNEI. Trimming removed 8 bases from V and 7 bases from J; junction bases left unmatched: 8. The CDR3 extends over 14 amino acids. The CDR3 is CASYRAGGRNEQFF. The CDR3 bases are TGTGCCAGCTACCGAGCGGGGGGGCGAAATGAGCAGTTCTTC.

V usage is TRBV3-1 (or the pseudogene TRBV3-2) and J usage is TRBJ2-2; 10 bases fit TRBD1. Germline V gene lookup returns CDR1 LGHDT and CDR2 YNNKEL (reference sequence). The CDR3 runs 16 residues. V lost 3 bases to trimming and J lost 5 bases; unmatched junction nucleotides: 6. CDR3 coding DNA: TGTGCCAGCAGCCAGGAAACGGGACAGGGGACCGGGGAGCTGTTTTTT. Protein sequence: CASSQETGQGTGELFF.

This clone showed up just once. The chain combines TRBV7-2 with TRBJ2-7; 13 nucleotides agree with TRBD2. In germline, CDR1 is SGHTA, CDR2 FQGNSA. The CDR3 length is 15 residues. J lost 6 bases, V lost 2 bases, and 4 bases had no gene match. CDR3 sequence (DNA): TGTGCCAGCAGCTTAACTAGCGGGGGGGCCGCCGAGCAGTACTTC. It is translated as CASSLTSGGAAEQYF.

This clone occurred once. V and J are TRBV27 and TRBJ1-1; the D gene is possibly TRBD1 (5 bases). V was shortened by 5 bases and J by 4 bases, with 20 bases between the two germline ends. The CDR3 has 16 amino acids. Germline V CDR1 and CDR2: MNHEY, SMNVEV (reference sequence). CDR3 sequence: CASSLAGEKAGTEAFF. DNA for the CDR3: TGTGCCAGCAGTCTGGCGGGGGAAAAAGCGGGCACTGAAGCTTTCTTT.

The CDR3 here is CSGIRTGGPSGYNEQFF. The CDR3 DNA reads TGCAGCGGCATCAGGACAGGGGGACCCTCTGGCTACAATGAGCAGTTCTTC. This rearrangement joins TRBV29-1 to TRBJ2-1, with 10 bases lining up with TRBD1. CDR1 and CDR2 (germline): SQVTM, ANQGSEA. V lost 7 bases and J lost 3; bases outside the gene matches: 15. This CDR3 contains 17 residues.

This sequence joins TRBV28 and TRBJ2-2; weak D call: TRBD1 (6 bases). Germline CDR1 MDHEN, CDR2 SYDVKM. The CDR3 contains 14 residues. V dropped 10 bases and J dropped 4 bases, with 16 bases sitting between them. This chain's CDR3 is CAIRGSGGTGELFF. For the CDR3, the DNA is TGTGCCATAAGGGGGAGTGGGGGCACCGGGGAGCTGTTTTTT.

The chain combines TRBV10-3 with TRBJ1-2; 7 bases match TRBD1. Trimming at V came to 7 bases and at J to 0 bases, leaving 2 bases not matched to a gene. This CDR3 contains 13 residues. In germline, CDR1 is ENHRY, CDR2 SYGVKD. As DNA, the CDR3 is TGTGCCATCAACACAGGGGCTAACTATGGCTACACCTTC. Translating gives CAINTGANYGYTF.

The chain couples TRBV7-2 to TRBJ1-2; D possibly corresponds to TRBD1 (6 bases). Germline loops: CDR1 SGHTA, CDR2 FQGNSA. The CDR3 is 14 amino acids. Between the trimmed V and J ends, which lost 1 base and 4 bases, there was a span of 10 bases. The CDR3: CASSLDRVSYGYTF. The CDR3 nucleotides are TGTGCCAGCAGCTTAGACAGGGTCTCCTATGGCTACACCTTC.

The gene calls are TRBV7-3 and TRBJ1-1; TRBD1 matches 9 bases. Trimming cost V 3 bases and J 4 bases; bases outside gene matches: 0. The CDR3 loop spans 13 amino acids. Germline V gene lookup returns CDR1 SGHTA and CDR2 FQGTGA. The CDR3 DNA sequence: TGTGCCAGCAGCTTGGGACAGGGCACTGAAGCTTTCTTT. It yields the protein CASSLGQGTEAFF. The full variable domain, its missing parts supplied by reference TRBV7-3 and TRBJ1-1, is GAGVSQTPSNKVTEKGKYVELRCDPISGHTALYWYRQSLGQGPEFLIYFQGTGAADDSGLPNDRFFAVRPEGSVSTLKIQRTERGDSAVYLCASSLGQGTEAFFGQGTRLTVV.